Below, 22 T cell receptor beta chains from the same sample are listed, as sequenced in a study of OX40 agonist ivuxolimab in advanced cancers. The method was immunoSEQ multiplex PCR; TCRdb's version includes in-frame clones alone and lacks a portion of them. The profile shows tens of thousands of clones, approximately 80% of them singletons. Sequences were derived from CD4+ or CD8+ T cells sorted from blood, sampled in a trial of the OX40 agonist ivuxolimab. The receptor set was obtained from an adult with an advanced solid tumor such as melanoma, head and neck, liver or kidney cancer.

This rearrangement joins TRBV5-6 to TRBJ1-5; D remains ambiguous. CDR3 length: 14 amino acids. The V end lost 4 bases, the J end lost 4 bases, and 12 bases lay between the germline ends. Germline CDR1 is SGHDT and CDR2 is YYEEEE. The CDR3 nucleotides read TGTGCCAGCAGCCAAGGTTCATTAAATCAGCCCCAGCATTTT. The encoded protein is CASSQGSLNQPQHF.

This clone has more than one count but fewer than ten. The V call is TRBV5-8, the J call TRBJ2-2; possibly TRBD1 or TRBD2 for D (5 bases each). The CDR3 runs to 14 residues. Looked up from germline, CDR1 is SGHTS and CDR2 is YDEGEE. V lost 0 bases and J 4 bases, leaving 7 bases between the germline ends. The CDR3 sequence is CASSLDGATGELFF. As DNA, the CDR3 is TGTGCCAGCAGCTTGGACGGGGCCACCGGGGAGCTGTTTTTT.

V is TRBV5-4 and J is TRBJ2-4; D might be TRBD1 (6 bases). V dropped 0 bases and J dropped 7 bases, with 11 bases sitting between them. The germline gives CDR1 SGHNT, CDR2 YYREEE (reference sequence). The CDR3 has 14 amino acids. The CDR3 sequence: CASSLDREWNIQYF. CDR3 nucleotide sequence: TGTGCCAGCAGCTTGGACAGGGAGTGGAACATTCAGTACTTC. Supplemented by reference TRBV5-4 and TRBJ2-4, the full variable domain reads ETGVTQSPTHLIKTRGQQVTLRCSSQSGHNTVSWYQQALGQGPQFIFQYYREEENGRGNFPPRFSGLQFPNYSSELNVNALELDDSALYLCASSLDREWNIQYFGAGTRLSVL.

For this clone: Sequence at one end of the junction differs from germline and may be a read error. Other DNA sequences within the sample encode an identical CDR3. The rearrangement uses TRBV27 and TRBJ2-1, with D unclear. The CDR3 loop spans 12 amino acids. CDR1 and CDR2 (germline): MNHEY, SMNVEV (reference sequence). This CDR3 reads CASSFYESEQFF. CDR3 coding DNA: TGCGCCAGCAGTTTTTACGAGAGTGAGCAGTTCTTC.

DNA of the CDR3: TGCGCCAGCAGCTTGGACAGGGCGAACACCGGGGAGCTGTTTTTT. Translating gives CASSLDRANTGELFF. The chain uses TRBV5-1 and TRBJ2-2; a possible D gene is TRBD1 (6 bases). The germline V gene encodes CDR1 SGHRS and CDR2 YFSETQ. The V and J ends lost 0 bases and 0 bases respectively, with 6 bases between them. This CDR3 region has 15 residues.

This chain joins TRBV4-2 and TRBJ1-5, with no clear D. Trimming took off 9 bases at V and 0 bases at J, with 12 bases between the two ends. CDR1 and CDR2 from the germline V gene are LGHNA and YNFKEQ. This CDR3 spans 14 amino acids. CDR3 DNA sequence: TGTGCCAGTGGAAACATGGATAGCAATCAGCCCCAGCATTTT. It is translated as CASGNMDSNQPQHF.

The genes are TRBV7-9 and TRBJ1-2; 8 nucleotides agree with TRBD1. The junction had 4 bases not matched to a gene; V was cut back by 2 bases and J by 8 bases. Per germline, CDR1 SEHNR and CDR2 FQNEAQ (reference sequence). The CDR3 extends over 13 amino acids. CDR3 sequence: CASSLSTGDGYTF. The CDR3, as DNA: TGTGCCAGCAGCTTATCGACAGGGGACGGCTACACCTTC.

The chain carries TRBV9 and TRBJ2-7; TRBD2 is a possible D gene (6 bases). Trimming removed 4 bases from V and 3 bases from J, with 20 bases in between. Germline CDR1 is SGDLS and CDR2 is YYNGEE. The CDR3 has 16 amino acids. This CDR3 is CASSYGLSGGIYEQYF. The CDR3 nucleotides are TGTGCCAGCAGCTACGGACTATCCGGGGGTATCTACGAGCAGTACTTC.

V gene TRBV7-8 combines with J gene TRBJ1-2; 8 nucleotides match TRBD1. The CDR3 has 16 amino acids. Germline V lookup: CDR1 SGHVS, CDR2 FQNEAQ. V lost 5 bases, J lost 4 bases, and 12 bases stayed unmatched. The CDR3 DNA reads TGTGCCAGCAGCCTAAATCCAGGGGGCTCATCCTATGGCTACACCTTC. It encodes CASSLNPGGSSYGYTF.

This clone has more than one count but fewer than ten. V and J are TRBV28 and TRBJ2-3; D unresolved. The CDR3 has 12 residues. Germline V gene lookup returns CDR1 MDHEN and CDR2 SYDVKM. Trimming pared 2 bases from V and 4 bases from J, leaving 4 bases between. The CDR3 spells CASSLVPDTQYF. For the CDR3, the DNA is TGTGCCAGCAGTTTAGTACCAGATACGCAGTATTTT. Together with reference TRBV28 and TRBJ2-3, the CDR3 gives the full variable domain: DVKVTQSSRYLVKRTGEKVFLECVQDMDHENMFWYRQDPGLGLRLIYFSYDVKMKEKGDIPEGYSVSREKKERFSLILESASTNQTSMYLCASSLVPDTQYFGPGTRLTVL.

The genes are TRBV9 and TRBJ2-7; 7 nucleotides line up with TRBD1. The CDR3 length is 13 residues. V trimming: 3 bases; J trimming: 3 bases; junction bases outside the gene matches: 3. The germline V gene has CDR1 SGDLS and CDR2 YYNGEE. Here the CDR3 DNA reads TGTGCCAGCAGCGGACAGGGCGGCTACGAGCAGTACTTC. This gives the protein CASSGQGGYEQYF.

The chain is built from TRBV7-2 and TRBJ1-6; tentatively, D is TRBD1 (5 bases). The CDR3 contains 16 residues. Trimming took 5 bases from V and 7 from J, leaving 18 bases between them. The germline V gene has CDR1 SGHTA and CDR2 FQGNSA. The CDR3 sequence is CASSGKYGTENSPLHF. In nucleotides, the CDR3 is TGTGCCAGCAGCGGAAAATACGGGACGGAGAATTCACCCCTCCACTTT.

V gene TRBV7-9 combines with J gene TRBJ1-1; possibly TRBD1 for D (6 bases). The CDR3 consists of 12 residues. V gave up 6 bases and J gave up 5 bases, with 10 bases separating them. Germline V gives CDR1 SEHNR, CDR2 FQNEAQ (reference sequence). CDR3 loop: CASRGGATEAFF. CDR3 DNA: TGTGCCAGCAGGGGGGGCGCGACTGAAGCTTTCTTT.

This rearrangement joins TRBV7-3 to TRBJ2-1, with D possibly being TRBD1 (6 bases). The V gene's germline CDR1 is SGHTA and CDR2 FQGTGA. Deletions cut 1 base from V and 8 bases from J, with 15 bases between. This CDR3 has 15 amino acids. CDR3 in amino acids: CASSLRARGLDEQFF. The CDR3 region has the DNA TGTGCCAGCAGCTTAAGAGCCAGGGGCCTCGATGAGCAGTTCTTC.

The chain combines TRBV4-3 with TRBJ2-1; D gene uncertain. Per germline, CDR1 LGHNA and CDR2 YSLEER. The CDR3 is 13 residues long. V was trimmed by 3 bases and J by 10 bases, leaving 13 bases between them. This CDR3 reads CASSQLVDREQFF. CDR3 DNA: TGCGCCAGCAGCCAGCTAGTGGATAGGGAGCAGTTCTTC.

This chain connects TRBV27 to TRBJ2-1; 7 positions match TRBD2. Trimming at V came to 6 bases and at J to 4 bases, leaving 9 bases not matched to a gene. CDR1 is MNHEY, CDR2 SMNVEV, per germline (reference sequence). This CDR3 contains 15 residues. CDR3 DNA sequence: TGTGCCAGCAGCCTCGGGGGGTTCCATTACAATGAGCAGTTCTTC. Translating it yields CASSLGGFHYNEQFF.

This clone was picked up a small number of times. The V gene is TRBV13, the J gene TRBJ2-5, with D hard to call. Germline CDR1 PRHDT, CDR2 FYEKMQ (reference sequence). V lost 4 bases, J lost 5 bases, and 8 bases lay in between. CDR3 length equals 12 residues. The CDR3 sequence: CASSYRWETQYF. CDR3 bases: TGTGCCAGCAGCTACCGTTGGGAGACCCAGTACTTC. The whole variable domain, remainder taken from reference TRBV13 and TRBJ2-5, is AAGVIQSPRHLIKEKRETATLKCYPIPRHDTVYWYQQGPGQDPQFLISFYEKMQSDKGSIPDRFSAQQFSDYHSELNMSSLELGDSALYFCASSYRWETQYFGPGTRLLVL.

V is TRBV11-2 and J is TRBJ2-3, with 8 bases fitting TRBD1. Germline CDR1 and CDR2: SGHAT and FQNNGV. J lost 6 bases, V lost 5 bases, and 16 bases had no gene match. The CDR3 extends over 17 amino acids. The CDR3 region is CASSDGAVRGLVDTQYF. CDR3 sequence (DNA): TGTGCCAGCAGCGATGGGGCGGTCAGGGGGCTAGTGGATACGCAGTATTTT.

The V and J genes are TRBV10-2 and TRBJ1-2; no clear D gene. The germline V gene has CDR1 WSHSY and CDR2 SAAADI. The CDR3 covers 11 residues. V was clipped by 6 bases and J by 7 bases, with 9 bases between them. The DNA of the CDR3 is TGCGCCAGCAGCCCCGGGCCTGGCTACACCTTC. Protein product: CASSPGPGYTF.

As DNA, the CDR3 is TGTGCCAGCAGCCCGAAAGAGGCGGCCTACGAGCAGTACTTC. This codes for CASSPKEAAYEQYF. This chain uses TRBV4-2 with TRBJ2-7; no firm D call. Trimming cost V 4 bases and J 2 bases, with 12 bases left between them. Germline V CDR1 and CDR2: LGHNA, YNFKEQ. The CDR3 is 14 amino acids.

This chain joins TRBV7-6 and TRBJ2-5; 9 bases line up with TRBD2. CDR3 size: 15 residues. Germline-derived CDR1 and CDR2 are SGHVS and FNYEAQ. Germline trimming cut 5 bases from V and 4 bases from J; bases unmatched to any gene: 8. Here the CDR3 reads CASSPPGLASETQYF. Here the CDR3 DNA reads TGTGCCAGCAGCCCCCCGGGACTAGCATCAGAGACCCAGTACTTC.

The chain employs TRBV18 and TRBJ2-1; 7 positions agree with TRBD2. There are 15 residues in the CDR3. V trimming: 6 bases; J trimming: 5 bases; junction bases outside the gene matches: 10. CDR1 and CDR2 (germline): KGHSH, LQKENI. CDR3 nucleotide sequence: TGTGCCAGCTCGCAGGCGGGACTATATAACAATGAGCAGTTCTTC. Amino acid sequence: CASSQAGLYNNEQFF.